These 13 T cell receptor beta chains came from one sample sequenced in a study of blood T cell repertoires in COVID-19. Assay used: immunoSEQ multiplex PCR; TCRdb lists only in-frame clones, some missing. The sample lists about 140,000 clones, around 76% seen once, with roughly 14% in the top ten. Sequencing was performed on peripheral blood. The receptor set was obtained from a man aged 80 or over with acute or convalescent COVID-19.

This clone occurred a few times. The chain has TRBV10-2 and TRBJ2-3; tentative D call: TRBD1 (5 bases). Germline V gene data show CDR1 as WSHSY and CDR2 as SAAADI. CDR3 length: 14 residues. V was trimmed by 7 bases and J by 3 bases, leaving 14 bases between them. The DNA of the CDR3 is TGCGCCAGCAAGGGATCCAGGGAAACAGATACGCAGTATTTT. Residues: CASKGSRETDTQYF.

V gene TRBV9 combines with J gene TRBJ1-4; no firm D call. Germline assignment: CDR1 SGDLS and CDR2 YYNGEE. This CDR3 comprises 15 residues. V lost 3 bases and J 7 bases, leaving 16 bases between the germline ends. CDR3 protein: CASSAGRGISEKLFF. CDR3 in DNA: TGTGCCAGCAGCGCTGGGAGAGGGATCAGTGAAAAACTGTTTTTT.

There are many counts of this clone. The chain joins TRBV2 to TRBJ1-4; the D gene is possibly TRBD1 (5 bases). CDR1 is SNHLY and CDR2 is FYNNEI in the germline V gene. This CDR3 contains 13 residues. Here the CDR3 DNA reads TGTGGGGGAGGGGAAGAGGTAGATGAAAAACTGTTTTTT. Translating it yields CGGGEEVDEKLFF.

V and J are TRBV20-1 and TRBJ2-3; D gene unclear. Germline values: CDR1 DFQATT, CDR2 SNEGSKA (reference sequence). V lost 3 bases, J lost 5 bases, and 12 bases lay in between. This CDR3 contains 13 residues. CDR3 region: CSASAQGVDTQYF. The CDR3 region has the DNA TGCAGTGCTAGTGCCCAAGGAGTAGATACGCAGTATTTT.

The chain combines TRBV7-9 with TRBJ1-4; unclear D gene. The length of the CDR3 is 12 residues. Germline V CDR1 and CDR2: SEHNR, FQNEAQ (reference sequence). Trimming left V 5 bases short and J 15 bases short, with 16 bases between. CDR3 bases: TGTGCCAGCAGCCTAAGCGGGAATGTGATGTTTTTT. It is translated as CASSLSGNVMFF.

The chain combines TRBV5-8 with TRBJ1-5; D is perhaps TRBD1 (5 bases). The CDR3 has 15 residues. Germline lookup yields CDR1 SGHTS and CDR2 YDEGEE. Deletions cut 3 bases from V and 3 bases from J, with 13 bases between. The chain's CDR3 is CASSSRQLLNQPQHF. The DNA of the CDR3 is TGTGCCAGCAGCTCCCGACAGCTCCTCAATCAGCCCCAGCATTTT.

The rearrangement links TRBV6-1 to TRBJ1-1; D is uncertain. V was trimmed by 3 bases and J by 6 bases, leaving 11 bases between them. Germline assignment: CDR1 MNHNS and CDR2 SASEGT. The CDR3 is 13 amino acids. DNA of the CDR3: TGTGCCAGCAGTGACAACGGAGTCGCTGAAGCTTTCTTT. It is translated as CASSDNGVAEAFF.

In this sample, this clone turned up a few times. V usage is TRBV7-2 and J usage is TRBJ1-5; 12 bases line up with TRBD1. Germline assignment: CDR1 SGHTA and CDR2 FQGNSA. The V gene end was trimmed by 8 bases and the J gene end by 6 bases; junction bases not matched to a gene: 5. The CDR3 totals 14 residues. CDR3 sequence (DNA): TGTGCCAGCTCGGGGACAGGGGGCGGTCAGCCCCAGCATTTT. Translated, it gives CASSGTGGGQPQHF.

This chain links TRBV7-9 with TRBJ2-2; D not resolved. The germline V gene encodes CDR1 SEHNR and CDR2 FQNEAQ (reference sequence). The V end was cut by 2 bases, the J end by 7 bases, with 8 bases between. This CDR3 comprises 13 residues. Here the CDR3 reads CASSLPGVGELFF. In DNA, the CDR3 is TGTGCCAGCAGCTTACCGGGTGTCGGGGAGCTGTTTTTT.

V is TRBV2 and J is TRBJ2-7; TRBD1 agrees at 9 bases. The CDR3 sequence is 16 residues long. Germline trimming cut 7 bases from V and 0 bases from J; bases unmatched to any gene: 10. Germline assignment: CDR1 SNHLY and CDR2 FYNNEI. The CDR3 DNA reads TGTGCCAGCACCGAGAGACCGGGACAGGGCTCCTACGAGCAGTACTTC. It is translated as CASTERPGQGSYEQYF.

The V call is TRBV5-1, the J call TRBJ2-2, with 7 bases lining up with TRBD1. CDR1 and CDR2 from the germline V gene are SGHRS and YFSETQ. The CDR3 consists of 14 residues. Germline trimming cut 4 bases from V and 6 bases from J; bases unmatched to any gene: 6. The CDR3 sequence: CASSTGTGAGELFF. In DNA form, the CDR3 reads TGCGCCAGCAGCACAGGTACAGGGGCCGGGGAGCTGTTTTTT.

CDR3 in DNA: TGTGCCAGCAGTGAACAGGGGCAATACACTGAAGCTTTCTTT. This encodes CASSEQGQYTEAFF. This chain uses TRBV2 with TRBJ1-1; a weak D match, TRBD1 (6 bases). Trimming took 2 bases from V and 3 from J, leaving 10 bases between them. Germline V gene data show CDR1 as SNHLY and CDR2 as FYNNEI. This CDR3 spans 14 amino acids.

The chain is built from TRBV6-6 and TRBJ1-5; D is uncertain. CDR3 length: 14 residues. The ends were cut back, 8 bases at V and 4 bases at J, with 15 bases in the middle. CDR1 and CDR2 from the germline V gene are MNHNY and SVGAGI (reference sequence). Here the CDR3 reads CASGHRAGNQPQHF. As DNA, the CDR3 is TGTGCCAGCGGCCACAGAGCGGGGAATCAGCCCCAGCATTTT.